The present T cell receptor beta chain was sequenced within a study of shared clonotypes between healthy human individuals. Study-wide results and limits: Genetic and exposure-history diversity was limited by the small donor number. Researchers found naive subsets generally carried larger estimated richness than memory subsets. Non-shared clonotypes displayed generation probabilities falling below those of clonotypes present in all four donors.

Germline values: CDR1 MNHEY, CDR2 SMNVEV (reference sequence). The CDR3 length is 17 residues. J lost 6 bases, V lost 5 bases, and 17 bases had no gene match. Only CD45RO-negative cells positively selected for CCR7 counted as naive CD8 cells, so terminally differentiated effector memory CD45RA+ cells were excluded. This clone was detected a few times. Its antigen is still unknown. Researchers ran the assay at a deep level. Measured with immunoSEQ multiplex PCR; TCRdb has only the in-frame clones, and not every one. The sample consists of 1.5 million to 2.5 million clones, just under 95% of them appearing once.

Sequenced sample: naive CD8+ T cells sorted from blood. This chain links TRBV27 with TRBJ2-3; 7 bases are a match to TRBD1. The sequence derives from a man aged 18 to 29 in good health. This chain's CDR3 is CASSLLQGVPSGDTQYF. DNA of the CDR3: TGTGCCAGCAGTCTACTGCAGGGGGTCCCATCGGGCGATACGCAGTATTTT.